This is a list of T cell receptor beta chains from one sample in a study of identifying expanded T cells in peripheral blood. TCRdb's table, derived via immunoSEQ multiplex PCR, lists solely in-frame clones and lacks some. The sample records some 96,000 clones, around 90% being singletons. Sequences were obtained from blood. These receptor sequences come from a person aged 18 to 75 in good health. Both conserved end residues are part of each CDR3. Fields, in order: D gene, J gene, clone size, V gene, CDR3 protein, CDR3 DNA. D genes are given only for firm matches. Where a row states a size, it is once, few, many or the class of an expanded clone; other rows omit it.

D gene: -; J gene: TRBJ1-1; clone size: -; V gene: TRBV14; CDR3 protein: CASSPHTLNTEAFF; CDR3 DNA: TGTGCCAGCAGCCCTCATACATTGAACACTGAAGCTTTCTTT
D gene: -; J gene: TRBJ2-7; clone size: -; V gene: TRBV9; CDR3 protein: CASSAGTPYYEQYF; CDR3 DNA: TGTGCCAGCAGCGCGGGGACACCCTACTACGAGCAGTACTTC
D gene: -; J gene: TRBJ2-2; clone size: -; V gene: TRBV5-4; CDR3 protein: CASSFQRSGELFF; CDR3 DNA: TGTGCCAGCAGCTTTCAGCGGTCCGGGGAGCTGTTTTTT
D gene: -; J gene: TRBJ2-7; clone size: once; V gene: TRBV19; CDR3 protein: CASSIRGGAYEQYF; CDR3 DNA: TGTGCCAGTAGTATACGAGGGGGTGCCTACGAGCAGTACTTC
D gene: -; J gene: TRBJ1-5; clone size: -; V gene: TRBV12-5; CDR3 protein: CASGISDVQPQHF; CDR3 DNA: TGTGCTAGTGGTATCTCGGACGTTCAGCCCCAGCATTTT
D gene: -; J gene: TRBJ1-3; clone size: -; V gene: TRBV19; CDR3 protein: CASSMGGDGNTIYF; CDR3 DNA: TGTGCCAGTAGTATGGGGGGCGATGGAAACACCATATATTTT
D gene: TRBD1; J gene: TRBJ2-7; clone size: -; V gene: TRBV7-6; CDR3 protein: CASSLGGQGVYEQYF; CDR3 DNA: TGTGCCAGCAGCTTAGGGGGACAGGGGGTATACGAGCAGTACTTC
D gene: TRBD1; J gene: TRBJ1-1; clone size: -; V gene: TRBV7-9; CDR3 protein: CASTLSGATGGTEAFF; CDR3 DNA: TGTGCCAGCACCCTATCGGGTGCGACAGGGGGCACTGAAGCTTTCTTT
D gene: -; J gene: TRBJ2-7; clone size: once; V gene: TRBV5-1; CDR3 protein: CASRAGVEQYF; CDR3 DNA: TGCGCCAGCAGGGCTGGAGTCGAGCAGTACTTC
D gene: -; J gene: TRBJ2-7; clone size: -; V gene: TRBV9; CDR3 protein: CASSADFRYVPYEQYF; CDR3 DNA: TGTGCCAGCAGCGCGGACTTCCGTTACGTACCCTACGAGCAGTACTTC
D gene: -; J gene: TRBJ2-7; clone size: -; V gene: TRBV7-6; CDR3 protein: CASSRSNEQYF; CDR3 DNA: TGTGCCAGCAGCCGTTCAAACGAGCAGTACTTC